This T cell receptor (beta chain) appears in the sequencing data of a study of a mutant IDH1 vaccine in newly diagnosed glioma. Overall study context: Treated patients, 62.5% male and around 40% female, averaged approximately 40 years of age.

Described time point: week 5, during vaccination. Vaccination comprised doses that each held 300 ug of mutant IDH1 20-mer peptide, plus topical imiquimod. Sequenced by immunoSEQ multiplex PCR; TCRdb stores in-frame clones only, minus some. This sample has about 60,000 clones, with around 80% found just once. About this clone: Its antigen is still unknown.

Sequencing used PBMCs, obtained from a glioma patient whose treatment included an IDH1 peptide vaccine. The TCR comes from a woman between 45 and 65 years old with glioma.

CDR3 region: CASSQVPLNPGAGKGNTIYF. The CDR3 region has the DNA TGTGCCAGCAGCCAAGTCCCATTAAATCCTGGGGCAGGTAAAGGAAACACCATATATTTT. This rearrangement joins TRBV4-2 to TRBJ1-3; possible D gene TRBD1, 5 bases. CDR1 is LGHNA, CDR2 YNFKEQ, per germline. The CDR3 covers 20 residues. Trimming removed 1 base at V and 4 bases at J, with 26 bases between.